A single sample is the source of the 14 T cell receptor beta chains below, sequenced in a study of graft-versus-host responses after intestinal transplantation. No antigen has been assigned to these receptors. The protocol was immunoSEQ multiplex PCR, while the TCRdb copy is restricted to in-frame clones and leaves out a portion. The table shows approximately 26,000 clones, with over 80% occurring only once. The starting material was unstimulated CD4+ T cells sorted from spleen or lymph node cells, obtained before intestinal transplant. These receptors were obtained from a human donor who received an intestinal transplant.

This clone was recorded once. This chain uses TRBV6-1 with TRBJ2-7, with D perhaps matching TRBD2 (6 bases). The germline V and J ends were trimmed by 6 bases and 0 bases, with 9 bases remaining between them. Germline-derived CDR1 and CDR2 are MNHNS and SASEGT. The CDR3 length is 13 residues. The DNA of the CDR3 is TGTGCCAGCAGACGGGGGAGCTCCTACGAGCAGTACTTC. It encodes CASRRGSSYEQYF.

This clone was detected a few times. The gene calls are TRBV5-4 and TRBJ2-7; 9 bases agree with TRBD2. Germline CDR1 reads SGHNT; CDR2 reads YYREEE (reference sequence). V lost 5 bases and J lost 2; bases outside the gene matches: 8. The CDR3 has 15 residues. The CDR3 here is CASSPSSGTTYEQYF. The CDR3 nucleotides are TGTGCCAGCAGTCCGTCTAGCGGGACGACCTACGAGCAGTACTTC.

In its sample, this clone was seen once. V is TRBV5-4 and J is TRBJ2-1; the D gene is possibly TRBD1 (5 bases). CDR1 SGHNT and CDR2 YYREEE come from the germline V gene (reference sequence). This CDR3 has 15 residues. V shed 3 bases and J shed 6 bases, with 16 bases lying between them. The CDR3 spells CASSSGGPQGNEQFF. The CDR3 bases are TGTGCCAGCAGCTCCGGTGGGCCTCAGGGCAATGAGCAGTTCTTC. The entire variable domain, with the rest obtained from reference TRBV5-4 and TRBJ2-1, is as follows: ETGVTQSPTHLIKTRGQQVTLRCSSQSGHNTVSWYQQALGQGPQFIFQYYREEENGRGNFPPRFSGLQFPNYSSELNVNALELDDSALYLCASSSGGPQGNEQFFGPGTRLTVL.

The chain recombines TRBV27 with TRBJ2-1; TRBD1 is a possible D gene (5 bases). V was cut by 6 bases and J by 4 bases, with 10 bases left in between. There are 13 residues in the CDR3. The germline CDR1 and CDR2 sequences are MNHEY and SMNVEV (reference sequence). CDR3 DNA: TGTGCCAGCAGCTGGGGCTCTTACAATGAGCAGTTCTTC. This sequence encodes CASSWGSYNEQFF.

This clone came up a few times. J is TRBJ2-1 and V is TRBV6-1; 7 nucleotides agree with TRBD1. The CDR3 loop spans 14 amino acids. With V trimmed by 5 bases and J by 5 bases, 6 bases remained unmatched. The V gene's germline CDR1 is MNHNS and CDR2 SASEGT. CDR3: CASSRAGTDNEQFF. Written as DNA, the CDR3 is TGTGCCAGCAGTCGGGCCGGGACAGACAATGAGCAGTTCTTC.

The sample holds a few counts of this clone. The rearrangement uses TRBV7-6 and TRBJ2-6; 7 nucleotides agree with TRBD1. Germline V gene sequence: CDR1 SGHVS, CDR2 FNYEAQ. The J segment lost 1 base and the V segment lost 5 bases, leaving 8 bases of the junction unmatched. The CDR3 has 17 amino acids. DNA of the CDR3: TGTGCCAGCAGCACGCGCTACAGGGGTTCTGGGGCCAACGTCCTGACTTTC. Translating it yields CASSTRYRGSGANVLTF.

This clone has just one count. V gene TRBV6-1 combines with J gene TRBJ1-5; tentatively, D is TRBD1 (5 bases). The ends were cut back, 8 bases at V and 3 bases at J, with 14 bases in the middle. This CDR3 has 14 residues. The germline V gene has CDR1 MNHNS and CDR2 SASEGT. In nucleotides, the CDR3 is TGTGCCAGCGCCGTTGGGGGGAACAATCAGCCCCAGCATTTT. Protein: CASAVGGNNQPQHF.

This clone occurred once. The chain employs TRBV29-1 and TRBJ1-2; weak D call: TRBD1 (6 bases). CDR1 is SQVTM and CDR2 is ANQGSEA in the germline V gene. The CDR3 length is 15 residues. Deletions cut 7 bases from V and 3 bases from J, with 21 bases between. The CDR3 spells CSGGAGGGRDYGYTF. The CDR3 region has the DNA TGCAGCGGTGGGGCCGGGGGGGGGCGCGACTATGGCTACACCTTC. Combining the CDR3 with reference TRBV29-1 and TRBJ1-2 gives the whole variable domain SAVISQKPSRDICQRGTSLTIQCQVDSQVTMMFWYRQQPGQSLTLIATANQGSEATYESGFVIDKFPISRPNLTFSTLTVSNMSPEDSSIYLCSGGAGGGRDYGYTFGSGTRLTVV.

The CDR3: CASSQAGAGPPVTEAFF. The CDR3 nucleotides are TGCGCCAGCAGCCAGGCAGGGGCCGGGCCCCCGGTTACTGAAGCTTTCTTT. The genes are TRBV4-1 and TRBJ1-1; the D gene is possibly TRBD1 (6 bases). Germline CDR1 reads MGHRA; CDR2 reads YSYEKL. Trimming took 3 bases from V and 5 from J, leaving 22 bases between them. The CDR3 contains 17 residues.

The chain uses TRBV27 and TRBJ2-1; 11 bases are shared with TRBD2. Germline V gives CDR1 MNHEY, CDR2 SMNVEV (reference sequence). The CDR3 is made up of 18 amino acids. Trimming cost V 1 base and J 9 bases; bases outside gene matches: 14. This CDR3 reads CASSLLRLASGRNGEQFF. CDR3 sequence (DNA): TGTGCCAGCAGTTTATTAAGACTGGCTAGCGGGAGGAATGGTGAGCAGTTCTTC.

The chain joins TRBV4-2 to TRBJ2-5, with TRBD2 identical over 15 bases. Per germline, CDR1 LGHNA and CDR2 YNFKEQ. The CDR3 extends over 19 amino acids. The junction had 12 bases not matched to a gene; V was cut back by 2 bases and J by 5 bases. Here the CDR3 reads CASSQKRTGLAGGMETQYF. CDR3 sequence (DNA): TGTGCCAGCAGCCAAAAGAGAACGGGACTAGCGGGAGGAATGGAGACCCAGTACTTC.

The chain recombines TRBV5-4 with TRBJ2-7; D possibly corresponds to TRBD1 (5 bases). CDR3 length equals 11 residues. The germline V and J ends were trimmed by 5 bases and 7 bases, with 10 bases remaining between them. Germline CDR1 SGHNT, CDR2 YYREEE (reference sequence). The CDR3: CASRYQGEQYF. CDR3 nucleotides: TGTGCCAGCAGATATCAGGGAGAGCAGTACTTC.

The chain recombines TRBV14 with TRBJ2-3; D is undetermined. Trimming pared 1 base from V and 1 base from J, leaving 3 bases between. This CDR3 region has 13 residues. Germline-derived CDR1 and CDR2 are SGHDN and FVKESK. The chain's CDR3 is CASSQVGTDTQYF. CDR3 coding DNA: TGTGCCAGCAGCCAAGTGGGCACAGATACGCAGTATTTT.

The chain is built from TRBV27 and TRBJ1-6; 9 nucleotides match TRBD1. CDR3 length equals 15 residues. The V gene end was trimmed by 4 bases and the J gene end by 11 bases; junction bases not matched to a gene: 9. Germline CDR1 and CDR2: MNHEY and SMNVEV (reference sequence). The CDR3 spells CASSSKGGTGPPLHF. The DNA of the CDR3 is TGTGCCAGCAGTTCGAAGGGGGGGACAGGGCCACCCCTCCACTTT.